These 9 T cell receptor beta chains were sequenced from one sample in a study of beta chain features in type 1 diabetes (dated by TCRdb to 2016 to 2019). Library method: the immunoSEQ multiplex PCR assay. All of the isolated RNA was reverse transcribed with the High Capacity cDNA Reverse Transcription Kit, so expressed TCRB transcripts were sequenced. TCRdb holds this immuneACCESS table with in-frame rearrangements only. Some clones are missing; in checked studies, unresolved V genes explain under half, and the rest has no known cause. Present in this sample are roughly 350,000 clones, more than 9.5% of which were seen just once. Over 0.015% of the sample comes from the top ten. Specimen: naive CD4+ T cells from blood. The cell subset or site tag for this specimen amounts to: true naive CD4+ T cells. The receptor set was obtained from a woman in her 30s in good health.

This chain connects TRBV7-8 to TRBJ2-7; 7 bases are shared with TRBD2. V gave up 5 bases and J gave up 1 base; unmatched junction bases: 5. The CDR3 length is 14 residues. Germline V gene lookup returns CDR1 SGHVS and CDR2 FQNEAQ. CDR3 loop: CASSVTSASYEQYF. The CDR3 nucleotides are TGTGCCAGCAGCGTTACTAGCGCGTCCTACGAGCAGTACTTC.

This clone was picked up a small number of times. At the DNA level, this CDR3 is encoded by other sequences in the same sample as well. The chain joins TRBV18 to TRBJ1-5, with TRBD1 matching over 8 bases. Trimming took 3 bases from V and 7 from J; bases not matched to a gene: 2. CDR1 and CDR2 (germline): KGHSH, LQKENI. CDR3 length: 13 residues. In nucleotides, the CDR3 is TGTGCCAGCTCACCGACAGGGGACCAGCCCCAGCATTTT. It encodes CASSPTGDQPQHF.

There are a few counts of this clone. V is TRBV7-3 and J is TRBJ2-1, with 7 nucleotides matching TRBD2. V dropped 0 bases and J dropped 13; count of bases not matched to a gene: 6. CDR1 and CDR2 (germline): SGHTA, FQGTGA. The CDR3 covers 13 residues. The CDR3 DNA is TGTGCCAGCAGCTTAACGTTGGAGCGGGAACAGTTCTTC. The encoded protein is CASSLTLEREQFF.

As DNA, the CDR3 is TGTGCCAGCAGCTTATACGACAGGGCGACCGGGGAGCTGTTTTTT. Protein sequence: CASSLYDRATGELFF. The chain uses TRBV7-2 and TRBJ2-2, with 7 positions matching TRBD1. The germline V gene has CDR1 SGHTA and CDR2 FQGNSA. The CDR3 spans 15 residues. V lost 2 bases and J lost 5; bases outside the gene matches: 5.

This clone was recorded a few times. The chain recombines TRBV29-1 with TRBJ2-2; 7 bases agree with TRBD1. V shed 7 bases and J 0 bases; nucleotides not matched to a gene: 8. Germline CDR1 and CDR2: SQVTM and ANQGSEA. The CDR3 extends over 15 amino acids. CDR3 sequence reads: CSGGLRGSNTGELFF. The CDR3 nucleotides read TGCAGCGGTGGCCTCAGGGGGTCGAACACCGGGGAGCTGTTTTTT.

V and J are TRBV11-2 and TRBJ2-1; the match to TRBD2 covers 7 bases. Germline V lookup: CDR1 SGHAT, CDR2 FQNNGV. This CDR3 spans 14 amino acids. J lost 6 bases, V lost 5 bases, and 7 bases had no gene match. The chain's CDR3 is CASSPTSASNEQFF. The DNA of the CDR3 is TGTGCCAGCAGCCCTACTAGCGCCAGCAATGAGCAGTTCTTC.

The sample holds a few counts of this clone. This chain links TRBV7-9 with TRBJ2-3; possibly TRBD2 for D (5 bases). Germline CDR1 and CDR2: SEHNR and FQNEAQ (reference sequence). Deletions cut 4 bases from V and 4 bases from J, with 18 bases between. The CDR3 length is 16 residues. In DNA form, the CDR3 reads TGTGCCAGCAGCTCCCTCGGGCTAGCCAGTGCAGATACGCAGTATTTT. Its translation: CASSSLGLASADTQYF.

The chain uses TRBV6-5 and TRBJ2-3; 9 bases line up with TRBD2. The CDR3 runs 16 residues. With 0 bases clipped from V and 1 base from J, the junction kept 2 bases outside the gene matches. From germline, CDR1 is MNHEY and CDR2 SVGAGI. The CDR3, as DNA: TGTGCCAGCAGTTACTCTGGCGGGGGGGGCACAGATACGCAGTATTTT. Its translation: CASSYSGGGGTDTQYF.

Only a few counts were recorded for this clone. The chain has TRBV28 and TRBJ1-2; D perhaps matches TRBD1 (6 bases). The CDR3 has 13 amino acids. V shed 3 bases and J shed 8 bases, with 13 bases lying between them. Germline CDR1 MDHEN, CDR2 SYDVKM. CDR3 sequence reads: CASSLYRAEGYTF. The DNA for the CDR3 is TGTGCCAGCAGTTTGTACAGGGCGGAGGGCTACACCTTC.